Given below is one T cell receptor (beta chain) in context. Its cognate antigen is unknown. V shed 6 bases and J shed 6 bases, with 9 bases lying between them. The germline gives CDR1 LNHDA, CDR2 SQIVND (reference sequence). There are 12 residues in the CDR3. These data come from a study of T cell responses to AZD1222 COVID-19 vaccine. Overall study results and limits: Unmutated variant regions are reportedly the target of nearly half of TCRs that are spike-specific. Spike regions recognized by vaccine-associated CD4 TCRs spanned the protein, led by 160-218 and 743-854. Breadth and depth of Spike-specific TCRs rose after two AZD1222 doses. Repertoires were collected only later (after the peak T cell response had occurred).

Sequencing used immunoSEQ multiplex PCR; TCRdb keeps in-frame clones, though not all of them. The sample has about 150,000 clones; about 90% are singletons. The source material was peripheral blood, sampled 28 days after the second dose of the MenACWY control vaccine. This TCR derives from an adult who received the MenACWY meningococcal vaccine as a control. The chain links TRBV19 to TRBJ2-1; D gene ambiguous. DNA of the CDR3: TGTGCCAGTAGCCACTGGGGCAATGAGCAGTTCTTC. This translates into CASSHWGNEQFF. The full variable domain, its missing parts supplied by reference TRBV19 and TRBJ2-1, is DGGITQSPKYLFRKEGQNVTLSCEQNLNHDAMYWYRQDPGQGLRLIYYSQIVNDFQKGDIAEGYSVSREKKESFPLTVTSAQKNPTAFYLCASSHWGNEQFFGPGTRLTVL.